A single T cell receptor beta chain is shown here with its context. Its antigen is not known. The authors prepared UMI-labeled TRB cDNA libraries by 5' RACE. TCRdb re-called the 5' RACE reads and catalogs CDR3 proteins one per entry, DNA excluded. Listed are some 140,000 distinct CDR3 sequences; 0.49% falls within the top ten. Naive CD8+ T cells were CD45RO-CCR7+CD27+CD95-. These data come from a study of CXCR3-negative and CXCR3-positive naive CD8 T cells. Whole-study results and caveats: More hydrophobic TRB CDR3s were found in CXCR3-positive naive cells than in CXCR3-negative naive cells. Whereas both naive subsets had comparably high diversity, memory CD8+ cells had much lower diversity. Similar TRBV-TRBJ usage was seen in naive cells (both CXCR3-negative and CXCR3-positive), but memory cells differed.

This CDR3 comprises 11 residues. CDR1 is LGHNA, CDR2 YNFKEQ, per germline. The chain carries TRBV4-2 and TRBJ2-5. This TCR was recovered from a human donor in good health. Some clones in this sample may be carry-over from other donors' samples. The sequenced sample consisted of naive CXCR3+ CD8+ T cells from blood. Stated subset: CD45RO-CCR7+CD27+CD95- naive CD8+ T cells expressing CXCR3 (TNR3+). CDR3 sequence: CASSQGSTQYF.